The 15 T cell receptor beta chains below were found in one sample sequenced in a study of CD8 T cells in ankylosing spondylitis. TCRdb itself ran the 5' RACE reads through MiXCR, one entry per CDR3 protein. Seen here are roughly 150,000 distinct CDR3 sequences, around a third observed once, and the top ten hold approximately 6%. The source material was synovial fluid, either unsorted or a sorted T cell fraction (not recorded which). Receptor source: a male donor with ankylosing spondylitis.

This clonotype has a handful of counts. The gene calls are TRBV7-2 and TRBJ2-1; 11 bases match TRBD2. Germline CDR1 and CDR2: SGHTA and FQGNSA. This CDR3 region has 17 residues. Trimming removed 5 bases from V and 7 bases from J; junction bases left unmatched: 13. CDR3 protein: CASSPAPIAGGLNEQFF. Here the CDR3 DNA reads TGTGCCAGCAGCCCCGCCCCCATAGCGGGAGGGCTTAATGAGCAGTTCTTC.

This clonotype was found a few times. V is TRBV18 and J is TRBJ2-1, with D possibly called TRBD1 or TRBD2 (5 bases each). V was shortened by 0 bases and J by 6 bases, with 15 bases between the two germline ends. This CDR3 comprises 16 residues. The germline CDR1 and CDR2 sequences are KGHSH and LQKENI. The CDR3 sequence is CASSPPGQGVANEQFF. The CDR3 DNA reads TGTGCCAGCTCACCACCGGGGCAGGGAGTCGCCAATGAGCAGTTCTTC.

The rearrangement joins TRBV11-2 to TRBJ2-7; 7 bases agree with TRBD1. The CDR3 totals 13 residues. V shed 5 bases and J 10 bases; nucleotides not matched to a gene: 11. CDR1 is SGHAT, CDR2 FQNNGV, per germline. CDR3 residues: CASSTRQGTQQYF. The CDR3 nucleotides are TGTGCCAGCAGCACAAGACAGGGTACGCAACAGTACTTC. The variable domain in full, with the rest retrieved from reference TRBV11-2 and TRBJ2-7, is EAGVAQSPRYKIIEKRQSVAFWCNPISGHATLYWYQQILGQGPKLLIQFQNNGVVDDSQLPKDRFSAERLKGVDSTLKIQPAKLEDSAVYLCASSTRQGTQQYFGPGTRLTVT.

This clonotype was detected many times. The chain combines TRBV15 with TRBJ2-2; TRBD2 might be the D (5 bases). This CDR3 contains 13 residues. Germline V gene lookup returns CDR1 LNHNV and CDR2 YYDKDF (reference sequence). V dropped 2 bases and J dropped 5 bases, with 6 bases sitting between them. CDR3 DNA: TGTGCCACCAGCAGACGGGGTACCGGGGAGCTGTTTTTT. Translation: CATSRRGTGELFF.

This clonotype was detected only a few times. Written as DNA, the CDR3 is TGTGCCAGCAGCGTAGGGACGCATCCCACCGGGGAGCTGTTTTTT. This sequence encodes CASSVGTHPTGELFF. J is TRBJ2-2 and V is TRBV7-2; D may correspond to TRBD1 or TRBD2 (5 bases each). V was shortened by 5 bases and J by 4 bases, with 14 bases between the two germline ends. CDR1 is SGHTA and CDR2 is FQGNSA in the germline V gene. CDR3 length: 15 amino acids.

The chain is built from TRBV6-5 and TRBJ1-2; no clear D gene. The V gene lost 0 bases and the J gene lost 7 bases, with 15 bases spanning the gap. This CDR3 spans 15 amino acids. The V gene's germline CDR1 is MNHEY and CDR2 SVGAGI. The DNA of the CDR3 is TGTGCCAGCAGTTACTCCGGGAATGCTGGGTTTGGCTACACCTTC. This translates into CASSYSGNAGFGYTF.

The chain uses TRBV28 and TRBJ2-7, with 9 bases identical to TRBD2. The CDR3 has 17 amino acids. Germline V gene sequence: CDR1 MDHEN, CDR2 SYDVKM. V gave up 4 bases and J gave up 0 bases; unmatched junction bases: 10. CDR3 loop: CASSSPSASGVSYEQYF. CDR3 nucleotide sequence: TGTGCCAGCAGTTCCCCCTCAGCTAGCGGGGTCTCCTACGAGCAGTACTTC.

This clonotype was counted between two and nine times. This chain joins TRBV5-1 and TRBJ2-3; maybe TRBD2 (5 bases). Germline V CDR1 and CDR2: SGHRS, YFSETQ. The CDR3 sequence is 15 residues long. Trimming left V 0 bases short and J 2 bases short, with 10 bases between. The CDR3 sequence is CASSLGGRPTDTQYF. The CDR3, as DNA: TGCGCCAGCAGCTTGGGAGGGCGGCCCACAGATACGCAGTATTTT. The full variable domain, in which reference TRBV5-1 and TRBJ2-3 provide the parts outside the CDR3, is KAGVTQTPRYLIKTRGQQVTLSCSPISGHRSVSWYQQTPGQGLQFLFEYFSETQRNKGNFPGRFSGRQFSNSRSEMNVSTLELGDSALYLCASSLGGRPTDTQYFGPGTRLTVL.

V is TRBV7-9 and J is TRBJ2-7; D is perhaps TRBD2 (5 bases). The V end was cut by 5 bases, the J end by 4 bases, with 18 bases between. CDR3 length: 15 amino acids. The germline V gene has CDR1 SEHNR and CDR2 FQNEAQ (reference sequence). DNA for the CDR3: TGTGCCAGCAGCCCCGGACTGGCTTTCGAGTACGAGCAGTACTTC. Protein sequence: CASSPGLAFEYEQYF.

The CDR3 reads CASSLPAGTGMNGYTF. The CDR3 DNA is TGCGCCAGCAGCTTGCCCGCCGGGACAGGGATGAATGGCTACACCTTC. V usage is TRBV5-1 and J usage is TRBJ1-2; TRBD1 aligns across 9 bases. Germline V gene lookup returns CDR1 SGHRS and CDR2 YFSETQ. The CDR3 sequence is 16 residues long. Losses at the gene ends were 1 base for V and 6 bases for J; bases not matched to a gene: 10.

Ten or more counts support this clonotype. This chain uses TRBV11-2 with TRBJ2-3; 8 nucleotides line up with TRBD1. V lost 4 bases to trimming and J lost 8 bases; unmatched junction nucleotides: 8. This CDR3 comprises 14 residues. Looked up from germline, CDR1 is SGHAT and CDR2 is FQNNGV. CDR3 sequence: CASSSATGVATQYF. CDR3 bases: TGTGCCAGCAGCTCCGCGACAGGGGTGGCTACGCAGTATTTT. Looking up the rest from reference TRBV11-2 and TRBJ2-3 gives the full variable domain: EAGVAQSPRYKIIEKRQSVAFWCNPISGHATLYWYQQILGQGPKLLIQFQNNGVVDDSQLPKDRFSAERLKGVDSTLKIQPAKLEDSAVYLCASSSATGVATQYFGPGTRLTVL.

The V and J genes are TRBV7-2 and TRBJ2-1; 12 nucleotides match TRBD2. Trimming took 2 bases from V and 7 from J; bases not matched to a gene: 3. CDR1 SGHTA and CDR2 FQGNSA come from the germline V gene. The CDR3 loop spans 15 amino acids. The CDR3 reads CASSLTGLAGNEQFF. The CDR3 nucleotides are TGTGCCAGCAGCTTAACAGGACTAGCGGGGAATGAGCAGTTCTTC.

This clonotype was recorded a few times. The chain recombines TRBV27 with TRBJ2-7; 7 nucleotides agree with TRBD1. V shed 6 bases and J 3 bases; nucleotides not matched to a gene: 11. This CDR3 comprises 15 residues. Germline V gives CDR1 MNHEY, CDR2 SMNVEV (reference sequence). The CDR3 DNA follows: TGTGCCAGCAGCCGCGACAGGGATCCGATCTACGAGCAGTACTTC. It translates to CASSRDRDPIYEQYF.

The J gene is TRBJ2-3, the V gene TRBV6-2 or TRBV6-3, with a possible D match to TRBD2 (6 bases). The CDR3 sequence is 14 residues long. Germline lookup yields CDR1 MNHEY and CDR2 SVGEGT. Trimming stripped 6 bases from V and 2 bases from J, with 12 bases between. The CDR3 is CASRRRDFTDTQYF. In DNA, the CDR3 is TGTGCCAGCAGGAGGAGGGATTTCACAGATACGCAGTATTTT.

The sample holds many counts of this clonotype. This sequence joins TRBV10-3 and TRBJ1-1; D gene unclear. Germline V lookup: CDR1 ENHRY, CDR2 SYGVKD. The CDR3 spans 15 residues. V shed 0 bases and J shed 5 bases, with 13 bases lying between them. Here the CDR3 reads CAISESRDGDTEAFF. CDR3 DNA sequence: TGTGCCATCAGTGAGTCGAGGGATGGTGATACTGAAGCTTTCTTT.